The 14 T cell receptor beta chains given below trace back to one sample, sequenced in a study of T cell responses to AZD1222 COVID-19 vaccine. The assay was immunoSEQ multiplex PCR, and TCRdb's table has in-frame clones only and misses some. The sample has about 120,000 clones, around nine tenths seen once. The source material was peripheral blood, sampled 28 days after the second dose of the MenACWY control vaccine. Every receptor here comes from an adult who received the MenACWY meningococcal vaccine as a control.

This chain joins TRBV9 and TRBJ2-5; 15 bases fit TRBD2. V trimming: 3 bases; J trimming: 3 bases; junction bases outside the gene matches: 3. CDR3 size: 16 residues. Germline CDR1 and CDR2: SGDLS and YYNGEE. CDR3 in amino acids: CASSAGTSGGKETQYF. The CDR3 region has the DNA TGTGCCAGCAGCGCCGGGACTAGCGGGGGGAAAGAGACCCAGTACTTC. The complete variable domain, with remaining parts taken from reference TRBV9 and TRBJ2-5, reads DSGVTQTPKHLITATGQRVTLRCSPRSGDLSVYWYQQSLDQGLQFLIQYYNGEERAKGNILERFSAQQFPDLHSELNLSSLELGDSALYFCASSAGTSGGKETQYFGPGTRLLVL.

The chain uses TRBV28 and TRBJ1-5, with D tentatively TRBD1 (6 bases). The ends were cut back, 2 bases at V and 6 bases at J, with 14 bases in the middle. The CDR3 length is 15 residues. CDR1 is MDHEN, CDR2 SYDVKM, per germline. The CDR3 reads CASSLTSGASQPQHF. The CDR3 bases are TGTGCCAGCAGTTTAACGTCAGGGGCAAGTCAGCCCCAGCATTTT. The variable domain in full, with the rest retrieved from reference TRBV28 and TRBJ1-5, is DVKVTQSSRYLVKRTGEKVFLECVQDMDHENMFWYRQDPGLGLRLIYFSYDVKMKEKGDIPEGYSVSREKKERFSLILESASTNQTSMYLCASSLTSGASQPQHFGDGTRLSIL.

The CDR3 DNA reads as TGTGCCAGCAGTCCGGTGGGGGATCCTAACTATGGCTACACCTTC. Encoded protein: CASSPVGDPNYGYTF. The chain carries TRBV6-5 and TRBJ1-2; TRBD1 might be the D (5 bases). Trimming took off 5 bases at V and 0 bases at J, with 13 bases between the two ends. Germline CDR1 and CDR2: MNHEY and SVGAGI. This CDR3 is 15 amino acids long.

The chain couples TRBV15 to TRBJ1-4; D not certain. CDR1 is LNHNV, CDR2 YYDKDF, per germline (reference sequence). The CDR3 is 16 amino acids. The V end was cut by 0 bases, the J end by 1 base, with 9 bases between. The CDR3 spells CATSRDQDGTNEKLFF. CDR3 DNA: TGTGCCACCAGCAGAGATCAGGACGGAACTAATGAAAAACTGTTTTTT. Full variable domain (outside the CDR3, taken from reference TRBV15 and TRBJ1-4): DAMVIQNPRYQVTQFGKPVTLSCSQTLNHNVMYWYQQKSSQAPKLLFHYYDKDFNNEADTPDNFQSRRPNTSFCFLDIRSPGLGDTAMYLCATSRDQDGTNEKLFFGSGTQLSVL.

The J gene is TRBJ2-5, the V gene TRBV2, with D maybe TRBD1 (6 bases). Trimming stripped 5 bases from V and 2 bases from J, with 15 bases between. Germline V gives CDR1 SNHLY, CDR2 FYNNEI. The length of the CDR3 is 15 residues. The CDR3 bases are TGTGCCAGCAGTCATTCGACAGGACTTCAAGAGACCCAGTACTTC. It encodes CASSHSTGLQETQYF.

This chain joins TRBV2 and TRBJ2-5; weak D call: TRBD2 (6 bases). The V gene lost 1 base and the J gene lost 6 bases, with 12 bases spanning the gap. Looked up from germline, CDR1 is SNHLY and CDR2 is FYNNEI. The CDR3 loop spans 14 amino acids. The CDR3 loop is CASSEEGGMKTQYF. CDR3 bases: TGTGCCAGCAGTGAAGAAGGCGGGATGAAGACCCAGTACTTC.

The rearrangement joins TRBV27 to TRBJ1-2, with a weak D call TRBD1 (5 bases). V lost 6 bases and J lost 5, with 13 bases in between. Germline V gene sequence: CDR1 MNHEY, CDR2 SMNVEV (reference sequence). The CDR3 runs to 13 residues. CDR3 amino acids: CASSSPGGYGYTF. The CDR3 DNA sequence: TGTGCCAGCAGCTCCCCGGGGGGGTATGGCTACACCTTC.

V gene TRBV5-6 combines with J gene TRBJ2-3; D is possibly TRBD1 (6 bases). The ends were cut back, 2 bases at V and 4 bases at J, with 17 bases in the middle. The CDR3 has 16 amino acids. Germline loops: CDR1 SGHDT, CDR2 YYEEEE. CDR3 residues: CASSFRDTRGADTQYF. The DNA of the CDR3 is TGTGCCAGCAGCTTCCGGGACACTCGGGGCGCAGATACGCAGTATTTT.

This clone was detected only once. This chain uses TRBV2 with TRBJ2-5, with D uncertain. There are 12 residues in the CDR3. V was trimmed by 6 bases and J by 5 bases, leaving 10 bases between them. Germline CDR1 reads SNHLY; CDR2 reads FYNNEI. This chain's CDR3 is CASRAWAETQYF. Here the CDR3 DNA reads TGTGCCAGCAGGGCCTGGGCGGAGACCCAGTACTTC.

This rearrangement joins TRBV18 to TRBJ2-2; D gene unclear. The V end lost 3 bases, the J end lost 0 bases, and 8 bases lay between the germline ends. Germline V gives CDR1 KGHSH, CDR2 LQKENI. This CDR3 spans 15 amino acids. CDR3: CASSPSDANTGELFF. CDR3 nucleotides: TGTGCCAGCTCACCTAGTGACGCGAACACCGGGGAGCTGTTTTTT. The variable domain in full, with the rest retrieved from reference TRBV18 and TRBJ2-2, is NAGVMQNPRHLVRRRGQEARLRCSPMKGHSHVYWYRQLPEEGLKFMVYLQKENIIDESGMPKERFSAEFPKEGPSILRIQQVVRGDSAAYFCASSPSDANTGELFFGEGSRLTVL.

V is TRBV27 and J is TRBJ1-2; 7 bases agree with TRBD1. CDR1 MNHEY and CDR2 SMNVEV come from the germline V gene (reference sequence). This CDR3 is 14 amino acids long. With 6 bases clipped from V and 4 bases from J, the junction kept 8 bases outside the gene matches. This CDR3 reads CASRRTGVSYGYTF. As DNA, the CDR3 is TGTGCCAGCAGGCGAACAGGGGTGAGCTATGGCTACACCTTC.

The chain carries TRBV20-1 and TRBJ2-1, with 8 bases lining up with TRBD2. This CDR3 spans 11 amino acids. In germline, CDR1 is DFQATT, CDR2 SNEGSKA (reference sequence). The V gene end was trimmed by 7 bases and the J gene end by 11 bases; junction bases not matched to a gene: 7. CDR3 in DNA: TGCAGTGGACGGGAGGGCCACAAGCAGTTCTTC. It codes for CSGREGHKQFF.

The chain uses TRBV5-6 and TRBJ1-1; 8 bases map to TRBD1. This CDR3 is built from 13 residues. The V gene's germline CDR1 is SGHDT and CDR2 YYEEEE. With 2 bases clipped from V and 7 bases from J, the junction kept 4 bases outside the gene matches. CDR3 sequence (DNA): TGTGCCAGCAGCTTCTTTGGACAGGGTGAAGCTTTCTTT. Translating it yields CASSFFGQGEAFF.

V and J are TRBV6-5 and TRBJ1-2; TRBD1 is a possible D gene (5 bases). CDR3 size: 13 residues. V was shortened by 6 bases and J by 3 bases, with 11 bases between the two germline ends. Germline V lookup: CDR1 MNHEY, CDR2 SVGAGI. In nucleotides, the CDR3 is TGTGCCAGCAGCAAGACCAGGGACTATGGCTACACCTTC. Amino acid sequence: CASSKTRDYGYTF.